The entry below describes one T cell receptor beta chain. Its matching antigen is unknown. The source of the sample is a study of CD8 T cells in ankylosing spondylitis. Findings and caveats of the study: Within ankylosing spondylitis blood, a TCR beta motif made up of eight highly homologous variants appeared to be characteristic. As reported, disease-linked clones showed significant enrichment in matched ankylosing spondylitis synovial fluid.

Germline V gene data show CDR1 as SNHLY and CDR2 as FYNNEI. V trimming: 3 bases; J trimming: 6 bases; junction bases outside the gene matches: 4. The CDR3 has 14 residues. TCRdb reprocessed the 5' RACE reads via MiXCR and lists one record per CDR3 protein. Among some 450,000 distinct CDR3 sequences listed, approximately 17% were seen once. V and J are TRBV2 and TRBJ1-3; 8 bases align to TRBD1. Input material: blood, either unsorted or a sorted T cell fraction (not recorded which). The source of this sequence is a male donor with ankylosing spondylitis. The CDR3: CASSEDRVSNTIYF. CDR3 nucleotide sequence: TGTGCCAGCAGTGAGGACAGGGTGTCAAACACCATATATTTT.